The 16 T cell receptor beta chains in this list originate from one sample, sequenced in a study of molecular identifiers for immune sequencing clone quantification. In TCRdb, the PCR reads were re-called with MiXCR into one record per CDR3 protein. This repertoire shows hundreds of thousands of distinct CDR3 sequences, around 25% found once; its top ten account for roughly 0.83%. What was sequenced was naive CD8+ T cells from blood, with Jurkat cell RNA spiked in. Subset reported: FACS-sorted CD8+CD4-CCR7+CD45RA+ naive T cells. These receptors came from a human donor in good health. Some libraries in this study had Jurkat cell RNA spiked in.

The chain recombines TRBV30 with TRBJ2-7; 7 bases match TRBD2. This CDR3 is built from 11 residues. Germline-derived CDR1 and CDR2 are GTSNPN and SVGIG (reference sequence). CDR3 DNA: TGTGCTTCCGGGACTACCGGGGAGCAGTACTTC. Translation gives CASGTTGEQYF.

The chain couples TRBV7-9 to TRBJ1-5; TRBD1 is a possible D gene (5 bases). CDR1 and CDR2 (germline): SEHNR, FQNEAQ (reference sequence). This CDR3 has 16 residues. Trimming took 1 base from V and 4 from J, leaving 14 bases between them. The CDR3 DNA reads TGTGCCAGCAGCTTAGGTTACGGGACTGAGAATCAGCCCCAGCATTTT. This gives the protein CASSLGYGTENQPQHF. Full variable domain (remainder filled in from reference TRBV7-9 and TRBJ1-5): DTGVSQNPRHKITKRGQNVTFRCDPISEHNRLYWYRQTLGQGPEFLTYFQNEAQLEKSRLLSDRFSAERPKGSFSTLEIQRTEQGDSAMYLCASSLGYGTENQPQHFGDGTRLSIL.

This chain links TRBV6-1 with TRBJ2-7; 8 nucleotides match TRBD1. Trimming at V came to 6 bases and at J to 3 bases, leaving 7 bases not matched to a gene. The CDR3 length is 14 residues. Germline V CDR1 and CDR2: MNHNS, SASEGT. The CDR3 loop is CASRTRTGGYEQYF. CDR3 bases: TGTGCCAGCAGGACTCGAACAGGGGGCTACGAGCAGTACTTC.

This clonotype was observed a handful of times. The CDR3 is CSARWISGANVLTF. DNA for the CDR3: TGCAGTGCTAGGTGGATCTCTGGGGCCAACGTCCTGACTTTC. The chain is built from TRBV20-1 and TRBJ2-6; D is ambiguous. V lost 3 bases and J lost 0, with 6 bases in between. The CDR3 totals 14 residues. CDR1 DFQATT and CDR2 SNEGSKA come from the germline V gene (reference sequence).

The V and J genes are TRBV19 and TRBJ2-7, with a tentative D call TRBD1 (5 bases). This CDR3 has 13 amino acids. The germline V gene encodes CDR1 LNHDA and CDR2 SQIVND (reference sequence). Deletions cut 7 bases from V and 2 bases from J, with 12 bases between. The CDR3 DNA sequence: TGTGCCAGTAAAGACAGCAATGCCTACGAGCAGTACTTC. Translating gives CASKDSNAYEQYF. Drawing the rest from reference TRBV19 and TRBJ2-7, the complete variable domain is DGGITQSPKYLFRKEGQNVTLSCEQNLNHDAMYWYRQDPGQGLRLIYYSQIVNDFQKGDIAEGYSVSREKKESFPLTVTSAQKNPTAFYLCASKDSNAYEQYFGPGTRLTVT.

The sample holds many counts of this clonotype. The gene calls are TRBV30 and TRBJ2-7; weak D call: TRBD2 (5 bases). The V gene's germline CDR1 is GTSNPN and CDR2 SVGIG (reference sequence). The V end was cut by 2 bases, the J end by 2 bases, with 10 bases between. CDR3 length equals 13 residues. Here the CDR3 DNA reads TGTGCCTGGAGTCGGGGTGAAACCTACGAGCAGTACTTC. Its translation: CAWSRGETYEQYF.

With regard to this clonotype: A much larger clone differs by one base, so this may be a read error. The genes are TRBV18 and TRBJ2-3; D tentatively fits TRBD1 or TRBD2 (5 bases each). Per the germline V gene, CDR1 is KGHSH and CDR2 is LQKENI. The CDR3 length is 13 residues. The CDR3 DNA reads TGTGCCAGCCCACCGTCGGGGCCTGATACGCAGTATTTT. This gives the protein CASPPSGPDTQYF.

This clonotype was observed many times. The chain uses TRBV6-6 and TRBJ2-5; D call uncertain. The V and J ends lost 6 bases and 2 bases respectively, with 4 bases between them. Germline V CDR1 and CDR2: MNHNY, SVGAGI (reference sequence). The CDR3 sequence is 11 residues long. Here the CDR3 DNA reads TGTGCCAGCAGGGAACAAGAGACCCAGTACTTC. This gives the protein CASREQETQYF.

This clonotype was found a few times. With a much larger clone just one base away, this may be a read error. This chain uses TRBV12-5 with TRBJ2-5; 14 bases are shared with TRBD2. CDR1 LGHNT and CDR2 FRNRAP come from the germline V gene. Unmatched junction bases numbered 4, after V lost 3 bases and J lost 4 bases. This CDR3 is 16 amino acids long. CDR3: CASGFGLAGGRETQYF. CDR3 in DNA: TGTGCTAGTGGTTTCGGACTAGCGGGAGGCCGAGAGACCCAGTACTTC.

This clonotype has only a few counts. The chain couples TRBV4-3 to TRBJ1-5; TRBD1 agrees at 7 bases. The CDR3 spans 16 residues. The germline V gene encodes CDR1 LGHNA and CDR2 YSLEER. Losses at the gene ends were 0 bases for V and 4 bases for J; bases not matched to a gene: 6. CDR3 coding DNA: TGCGCCAGCAGCCAAGACCGACAGGGCGTTAATCAGCCCCAGCATTTT. Translating gives CASSQDRQGVNQPQHF.

This clonotype was found a few times. This sequence joins TRBV6-2 or TRBV6-3 and TRBJ2-5; the D is unclear. Trimming removed 2 bases from V and 2 bases from J, with 9 bases in between. Per germline, CDR1 MNHEY and CDR2 SVGEGT. The CDR3 is made up of 14 amino acids. CDR3 coding DNA: TGTGCCAGCAGTTACGGGCCTTTTCAAGAGACCCAGTACTTC. Its translation is CASSYGPFQETQYF.

About this clonotype: A clone one base away is much larger, so this may be a read error. V is TRBV6-2 or TRBV6-3 and J is TRBJ2-3; tentatively, D is TRBD1 (5 bases). The CDR3 sequence is 14 residues long. From germline, CDR1 is MNHEY and CDR2 SVGEGT. The CDR3 sequence: CASSIAGSTHPMIF. CDR3 bases: TGTGCCAGCAGCATTGCAGGGTCCACACACCCTATGATCTTT.

The rearrangement joins TRBV5-1 to TRBJ1-2; D is unresolved. The V gene lost 3 bases and the J gene lost 0 bases, with 18 bases spanning the gap. The CDR3 length is 17 residues. The germline CDR1 and CDR2 sequences are SGHRS and YFSETQ. The CDR3 DNA sequence: TGCGCCAGCAGCTGGCCGATACTCCCGGGAGCTAACTATGGCTACACCTTC. It is translated as CASSWPILPGANYGYTF.

This clonotype was seen ten or more times. This chain links TRBV7-2 with TRBJ2-7; D unclear. The V gene lost 3 bases and the J gene lost 5 bases, with 8 bases spanning the gap. The CDR3 sequence is 12 residues long. CDR1 is SGHTA and CDR2 is FQGNSA in the germline V gene. CDR3 protein: CASSLSWNEQYF. The DNA of the CDR3 is TGTGCCAGCAGCTTGAGCTGGAACGAGCAGTACTTC.

A single count supports this clonotype. Possible read error: a much larger clone is one base away. The chain employs TRBV6-5 and TRBJ2-7, with D possibly matching TRBD1 (5 bases). This CDR3 comprises 14 residues. The germline gives CDR1 MNHEY, CDR2 SVGAGI. The DNA of the CDR3 is TGTGCCTGCAGTTCTTCTGACAGAACCTACGAGCAGTACTTC. Protein product: CACSSSDRTYEQYF.

This clonotype was recorded at least ten times. The CDR3 region is CAISESSQGGSTDTQYF. The CDR3 bases are TGTGCCATCAGTGAGTCGAGTCAGGGGGGATCCACAGATACGCAGTATTTT. The chain joins TRBV10-3 to TRBJ2-3; tentative D call: TRBD1 (7 bases). Germline V CDR1 and CDR2: ENHRY, SYGVKD. The length of the CDR3 is 17 residues. The V and J ends lost 0 bases and 2 bases respectively, with 15 bases between them.